This T cell receptor beta chain was sequenced during a study of OX40 agonist ivuxolimab in advanced cancers. Looking at the study overall: Patients undergoing dose escalation presented with hepatocellular carcinoma, melanoma, renal cell or head and neck cancer. Overall study results and limits: At doses 0.1 to 3.0 mg/kg, CD4+ and CD8+ clones expanded.

Notes on this clone: Its matching antigen is unknown.

Only in-frame clones appear in the TCRdb table, and some are missing; sequencing was by immunoSEQ multiplex PCR. The data contain fewer than 55,000 clones, roughly 77% of them singletons. This TCR was recovered from an adult with an advanced solid tumor such as melanoma, head and neck, liver or kidney cancer. This specimen was CD4+ or CD8+ T cells sorted from blood, taken in a trial of the OX40 agonist ivuxolimab.

The CDR3: CASMTPGTGGSLISYEQYF. The CDR3 bases are TGTGCCAGCATGACCCCCGGGACAGGGGGCTCCCTAATCTCCTACGAGCAGTACTTC. The chain recombines TRBV27 with TRBJ2-7; 12 nucleotides match TRBD1. The length of the CDR3 is 19 residues. Per the germline V gene, CDR1 is MNHEY and CDR2 is SMNVEV (reference sequence). J was trimmed by 0 bases and V by 7 bases; bases with no gene match: 16.